The 28 T cell receptor beta chains listed next were all sequenced from one sample in a study of early T cells in non-severe SARS-CoV-2 infection. MiXCR, run by TCRdb on the 5' RACE reads, gives a single entry per CDR3 protein. The repertoire consists of tens of thousands of distinct CDR3 sequences, with over 10% occurring once and the leading ten covering 5% to 7%. The sample consisted of whole blood, taken at baseline. All receptors derive from an adult who was a healthcare worker with PCR-confirmed SARS-CoV-2 infection or an uninfected control (not recorded which).

This clonotype was picked up a small number of times. CDR3 residues: CAIGQASTGELFF. CDR3 bases: TGTGCCATCGGTCAGGCCTCCACCGGGGAGCTGTTTTTT. The chain carries TRBV10-3 and TRBJ2-2; D uncertain. V gave up 8 bases and J gave up 4 bases, with 11 bases separating them. CDR3 length: 13 amino acids. Per the germline V gene, CDR1 is ENHRY and CDR2 is SYGVKD.

The CDR3 DNA reads as TGCGCCAGCAGCTTGGACGGAAATAGCAATCAGCCCCAGCATTTT. Its translation is CASSLDGNSNQPQHF. The chain uses TRBV5-1 and TRBJ1-5, with unresolved D. V was trimmed by 0 bases and J by 0 bases, leaving 7 bases between them. CDR3 length: 15 amino acids. Germline V gene data show CDR1 as SGHRS and CDR2 as YFSETQ.

V gene TRBV18 combines with J gene TRBJ2-2, with D maybe TRBD1 (5 bases). V lost 5 bases, J lost 1 base, and 14 bases lay in between. CDR3 length: 16 residues. CDR1 and CDR2 from the germline V gene are KGHSH and LQKENI. DNA of the CDR3: TGTGCCAGCTCATCGAGTTTGGACATGAACACCGGGGAGCTGTTTTTT. The encoded protein is CASSSSLDMNTGELFF. Looking up the rest from reference TRBV18 and TRBJ2-2 gives the full variable domain: NAGVMQNPRHLVRRRGQEARLRCSPMKGHSHVYWYRQLPEEGLKFMVYLQKENIIDESGMPKERFSAEFPKEGPSILRIQQVVRGDSAAYFCASSSSLDMNTGELFFGEGSRLTVL.

Only a few counts were recorded for this clonotype. The V gene is TRBV2, the J gene TRBJ1-2; the D is unclear. Trimming stripped 5 bases from V and 5 bases from J, with 9 bases between. This CDR3 is built from 12 residues. Germline CDR1 and CDR2: SNHLY and FYNNEI. This chain's CDR3 is CASSSGGYGYTF. Here the CDR3 DNA reads TGTGCCAGCAGTTCAGGTGGTTATGGCTACACCTTC.

This clonotype showed up many times. The V gene is TRBV30, the J gene TRBJ2-7; D unresolved. The CDR3 is 12 amino acids. Germline V lookup: CDR1 GTSNPN, CDR2 SVGIG (reference sequence). Trimming took 4 bases from V and 2 from J, leaving 9 bases between them. The DNA for the CDR3 is TGTGCCTGGAACTTAGGGACCTACGAGCAGTACTTC. It yields the protein CAWNLGTYEQYF. Complete variable domain (other parts from reference TRBV30 and TRBJ2-7): SQTIHQWPATLVQPVGSPLSLECTVEGTSNPNLYWYRQAAGRGLQLLFYSVGIGQISSEVPQNLSASRPQDRQFILSSKKLLLSDSGFYLCAWNLGTYEQYFGPGTRLTVT.

This clonotype was seen a few times. This chain connects TRBV5-6 to TRBJ1-2; no clear D gene. This CDR3 is built from 13 residues. Trimming left V 2 bases short and J 2 bases short, with 7 bases between. The germline gives CDR1 SGHDT, CDR2 YYEEEE. The CDR3 DNA reads TGTGCCAGCAGCTTAGGACTCAACTATGGCTACACCTTC. Amino acid sequence: CASSLGLNYGYTF.

The genes are TRBV4-1 and TRBJ2-5, with TRBD1 matching over 7 bases. This CDR3 is 15 amino acids long. The germline V gene has CDR1 MGHRA and CDR2 YSYEKL. V dropped 0 bases and J dropped 3; count of bases not matched to a gene: 4. As DNA, the CDR3 is TGCGCCAGCAGCCAAGACGGGACAGAAGAAGAGACCCAGTACTTC. This sequence encodes CASSQDGTEEETQYF.

Only a few counts were recorded for this clonotype. In DNA, the CDR3 is TGTGCCAGCAGCAAAGGAGGGCGGGGGTCCCAGTACTTC. As protein: CASSKGGRGSQYF. V and J are TRBV21-1 and TRBJ2-4; the DNA was not used to check the table's D call, TRBD2. TRBV21-1 is a pseudogene. The CDR3 spans 13 residues.

This clonotype was detected only a few times. V is TRBV29-1 and J is TRBJ2-3; D remains unclear. This CDR3 is built from 13 residues. Germline CDR1 is SQVTM and CDR2 is ANQGSEA. Trimming cost V 3 bases and J 5 bases, with 12 bases left between them. For the CDR3, the DNA is TGCAGCGTTGACGGGTTTAGTGGAGATACGCAGTATTTT. This sequence encodes CSVDGFSGDTQYF.

This clonotype occurred many times. The chain has TRBV10-3 and TRBJ1-6; the D is unclear. Germline CDR1 reads ENHRY; CDR2 reads SYGVKD. The CDR3 runs 15 residues. Trimming removed 3 bases at V and 2 bases at J, with 8 bases between. The CDR3 is CAISERQAYNSPLHF. In nucleotides, the CDR3 is TGTGCCATCAGTGAAAGGCAAGCCTATAATTCACCCCTCCACTTT.

The chain links TRBV11-2 to TRBJ2-7, with D unclear. The CDR3 has 13 residues. The ends were cut back, 1 base at V and 3 bases at J, with 7 bases in the middle. The germline CDR1 and CDR2 sequences are SGHAT and FQNNGV. The CDR3 DNA reads as TGTGCCAGCAGCTTAGTTATGCGCTACGAGCAGTACTTC. Residues: CASSLVMRYEQYF.

The chain couples TRBV7-2 to TRBJ2-2; 7 nucleotides line up with TRBD2. CDR1 SGHTA and CDR2 FQGNSA come from the germline V gene. The CDR3 covers 15 residues. The V gene end was trimmed by 3 bases and the J gene end by 7 bases; junction bases not matched to a gene: 8. CDR3 sequence reads: CASSFIASGGGELFF. The CDR3, as DNA: TGTGCCAGCAGCTTTATTGCTAGCGGCGGCGGGGAGCTGTTTTTT.

The genes are TRBV6-5 and TRBJ2-2; 7 bases are a match to TRBD1. Trimming cost V 0 bases and J 2 bases; bases outside gene matches: 3. CDR3 length equals 16 residues. CDR1 MNHEY and CDR2 SVGAGI come from the germline V gene. The CDR3 protein is CASSYSPGGNTGELFF. In DNA, the CDR3 is TGTGCCAGCAGTTACTCCCCAGGGGGAAACACCGGGGAGCTGTTTTTT.

At least ten counts were recorded for this clonotype. The chain has TRBV7-9 and TRBJ2-3, with TRBD1 identical over 8 bases. J was trimmed by 9 bases and V by 5 bases; bases with no gene match: 7. The germline V gene has CDR1 SEHNR and CDR2 FQNEAQ (reference sequence). This CDR3 region has 13 residues. The CDR3 reads CASSIGQGWTQYF. CDR3 coding DNA: TGTGCCAGCAGCATCGGACAGGGTTGGACGCAGTATTTT.

Regarding this clonotype: Mismatch with germline at one junction end may stem from a read error. The chain combines TRBV20-1 with TRBJ1-4; D perhaps matches TRBD1 (6 bases). Germline loops: CDR1 DFQATT, CDR2 SNEGSKA (reference sequence). This CDR3 spans 14 amino acids. CDR3 in DNA: TGCAGTGCGAGAGAGAGGAGACAGGATGAAAAACTGTTTTTT. Its protein product is CSARERRQDEKLFF.

The V gene is TRBV7-2, the J gene TRBJ2-5, with D possibly TRBD1 on 6 matching bases. The length of the CDR3 is 16 residues. V lost 5 bases, J lost 4 bases, and 20 bases lay in between. Germline V gene data show CDR1 as SGHTA and CDR2 as FQGNSA. The CDR3 DNA reads as TGTGCCAGCAGCCCCGGGACATCCTCGCATGGAGAGACCCAGTACTTC. Amino acid sequence: CASSPGTSSHGETQYF.

The chain couples TRBV12-3 or TRBV12-4 to TRBJ2-7; no clear D gene. V was pared by 4 bases and J by 0 bases, with 13 bases between. CDR3 length: 15 residues. The CDR3 nucleotides are TGTGCCAGCAGTTCCTCCTTTGGCCTCTCCTACGAGCAGTACTTC. It yields the protein CASSSSFGLSYEQYF.

This clonotype has just a few counts. The chain links TRBV29-1 to TRBJ1-6, with D maybe TRBD1 (5 bases). CDR1 SQVTM and CDR2 ANQGSEA come from the germline V gene. The CDR3 loop spans 13 amino acids. V was cut by 4 bases and J by 10 bases, with 14 bases left in between. The CDR3 DNA reads TGCAGCGTTGGGGGCGGGAAGAACTCACCCCTCCACTTT. It translates to CSVGGGKNSPLHF.

This clonotype occurred a few times. CDR3: CASPRAGRPYNEQFF. The CDR3 DNA reads TGTGCCAGCCCGAGGGCGGGAAGGCCCTACAATGAGCAGTTCTTC. This chain links TRBV7-2 with TRBJ2-1; tentative D call: TRBD2 (6 bases). The CDR3 covers 15 residues. V was trimmed by 8 bases and J by 2 bases, leaving 16 bases between them. Germline-derived CDR1 and CDR2 are SGHTA and FQGNSA.

This rearrangement joins TRBV9 to TRBJ2-4; D may match TRBD1 or TRBD2 (7 bases each). The germline V gene encodes CDR1 SGDLS and CDR2 YYNGEE. Trimming took 3 bases from V and 9 from J, leaving 19 bases between them. CDR3 length equals 15 residues. The CDR3 DNA is TGTGCCAGCAGCGGCCCAGGGGGGGCGGATGGCATTCAGTACTTC. It translates to CASSGPGGADGIQYF.

This clonotype was counted once. The chain combines TRBV18 with TRBJ1-2; TRBD1 aligns across 9 bases. There are 16 residues in the CDR3. The V gene's germline CDR1 is KGHSH and CDR2 LQKENI. The V gene end was trimmed by 3 bases and the J gene end by 6 bases; junction bases not matched to a gene: 11. Written as DNA, the CDR3 is TGTGCCAGCTCACCGAAGCCGGGACAGGGATCCCATGGCTACACCTTC. This sequence encodes CASSPKPGQGSHGYTF.

The gene calls are TRBV5-1 and TRBJ2-7; D gene unclear. V shed 0 bases and J shed 7 bases, with 11 bases lying between them. The CDR3 is 13 residues long. The V gene's germline CDR1 is SGHRS and CDR2 YFSETQ. The DNA of the CDR3 is TGCGCCAGCAGCTTGGAGGGCAGTTGGGAGCAGTACTTC. Amino acids: CASSLEGSWEQYF.

This clonotype was counted at least ten times. The rearrangement uses TRBV5-4 and TRBJ1-2; D unclear. The CDR3 has 15 residues. The V gene's germline CDR1 is SGHNT and CDR2 YYREEE (reference sequence). Trimming cost V 1 base and J 2 bases, with 12 bases left between them. This CDR3 is CASSLSGNLNYGYTF. CDR3 nucleotides: TGTGCCAGCAGCTTGTCCGGGAACCTAAACTATGGCTACACCTTC.

The genes are TRBV7-9 and TRBJ1-2; D is undetermined. The CDR3 is made up of 13 amino acids. V lost 5 bases, J lost 1 base, and 8 bases lay in between. From germline, CDR1 is SEHNR and CDR2 FQNEAQ (reference sequence). The CDR3 DNA follows: TGTGCCAGCAGCCACACAGTTAACTATGGCTACACCTTC. Residues: CASSHTVNYGYTF.

V is TRBV5-1 and J is TRBJ2-1; 9 positions agree with TRBD2. Germline loops: CDR1 SGHRS, CDR2 YFSETQ. The CDR3 totals 16 residues. With 3 bases clipped from V and 4 bases from J, the junction kept 8 bases outside the gene matches. CDR3 coding DNA: TGCGCCAGCAGCTCGAAAGCGGGAGGCACATACAATGAGCAGTTCTTC. This translates into CASSSKAGGTYNEQFF.

V is TRBV2 and J is TRBJ2-7; TRBD2 is a possible D gene (6 bases). V lost 6 bases and J lost 4, with 13 bases in between. The CDR3 is 13 residues long. Germline CDR1 SNHLY, CDR2 FYNNEI. CDR3 in amino acids: CASRRLAEYEQYF. Written as DNA, the CDR3 is TGTGCCAGCAGAAGATTAGCGGAATACGAGCAGTACTTC. The full variable domain, rest sourced from reference TRBV2 and TRBJ2-7, is EPEVTQTPSHQVTQMGQEVILRCVPISNHLYFYWYRQILGQKVEFLVSFYNNEISEKSEIFDDQFSVERPDGSNFTLKIRSTKLEDSAMYFCASRRLAEYEQYFGPGTRLTVT.

This clonotype was picked up a small number of times. This chain links TRBV18 with TRBJ2-1, with 7 positions matching TRBD1. In germline, CDR1 is KGHSH, CDR2 LQKENI. Trimming cost V 2 bases and J 6 bases; bases outside gene matches: 1. This CDR3 region has 13 residues. As DNA, the CDR3 is TGTGCCAGCTCACCAGGACAGGTCAATGAGCAGTTCTTC. Its translation: CASSPGQVNEQFF.

V usage is TRBV3-1 and J usage is TRBJ2-7; no clear D. Germline assignment: CDR1 LGHDT and CDR2 YNNKEL (reference sequence). Trimming removed 3 bases from V and 0 bases from J, with 6 bases in between. The CDR3 has 13 residues. Written as DNA, the CDR3 is TGTGCCAGCAGCCAGGGCACCTCCTACGAGCAGTACTTC. This translates into CASSQGTSYEQYF.